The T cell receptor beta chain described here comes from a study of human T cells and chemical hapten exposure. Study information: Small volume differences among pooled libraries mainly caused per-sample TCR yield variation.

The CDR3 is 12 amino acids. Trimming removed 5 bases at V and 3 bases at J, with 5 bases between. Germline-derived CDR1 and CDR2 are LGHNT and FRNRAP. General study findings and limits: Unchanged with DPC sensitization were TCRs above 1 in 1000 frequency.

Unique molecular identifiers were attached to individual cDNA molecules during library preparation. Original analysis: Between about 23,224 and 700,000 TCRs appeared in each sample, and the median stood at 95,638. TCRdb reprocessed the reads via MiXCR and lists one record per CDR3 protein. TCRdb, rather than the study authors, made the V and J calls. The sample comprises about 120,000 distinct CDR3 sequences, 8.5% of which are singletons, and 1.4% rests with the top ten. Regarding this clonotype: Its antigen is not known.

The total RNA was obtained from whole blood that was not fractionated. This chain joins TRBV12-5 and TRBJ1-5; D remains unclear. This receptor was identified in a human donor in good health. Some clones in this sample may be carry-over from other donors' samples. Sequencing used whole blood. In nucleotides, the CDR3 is TGTGCTAGTGGTCCCAACAATCAGCCCCAGCATTTT. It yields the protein CASGPNNQPQHF.